A single sample is the source of the 25 T cell receptor beta chains below, sequenced in a study of T cell responses to AZD1222 COVID-19 vaccine. The method was immunoSEQ multiplex PCR; TCRdb's version includes in-frame clones alone and lacks a portion of them. The table shows some 130,000 clones, with about 90% occurring only once. This specimen was peripheral blood, taken on day 0 of AZD1222 vaccination. The receptors were sampled from an adult in good health.

This chain connects TRBV25-1 to TRBJ1-6, with D possibly being TRBD1 (5 bases). Germline CDR1 MGHDK, CDR2 SYGVNS. This CDR3 comprises 11 residues. V was shortened by 3 bases and J by 14 bases, with 8 bases between the two germline ends. The CDR3 sequence: CASSDLGALHF. CDR3 sequence (DNA): TGTGCCAGCAGTGACCTGGGGGCCCTCCACTTT.

This chain uses TRBV19 with TRBJ1-2; the D gene is possibly TRBD1 (5 bases). Trimming removed 4 bases at V and 7 bases at J, with 19 bases between. The CDR3 has 15 residues. Germline CDR1 and CDR2: LNHDA and SQIVND (reference sequence). CDR3 sequence (DNA): TGTGCCAGTAGTAGCACCTCGAGGGGAGGGGTTGGCTACACCTTC. Its translation is CASSSTSRGGVGYTF.

The chain has TRBV5-8 and TRBJ2-1; D is unresolved. The CDR3 has 14 residues. Germline CDR1 is SGHTS and CDR2 is YDEGEE. V was trimmed by 7 bases and J by 4 bases, leaving 15 bases between them. The CDR3 coding sequence is TGTGCCAGCGATTTTACGGACGTTTACAATGAGCAGTTCTTC. The encoded protein is CASDFTDVYNEQFF.

For this clone: The junction differs from germline at one of its ends, possibly a read error. The J gene is TRBJ2-7, the V gene TRBV7-7; possible D gene TRBD1, 7 bases. CDR3 length equals 13 residues. Germline CDR1 and CDR2: SSHAT and FNYEAQ (reference sequence). The CDR3 spells CASSPGPGGEQYF. The CDR3 DNA follows: TGTGCTAGCAGCCCAGGGCCAGGGGGGGAGCAGTACTTC.

The CDR3 reads CASSLQLSNEKLFF. CDR3 sequence (DNA): TGTGCCAGCAGCTTACAGCTTTCTAATGAAAAACTGTTTTTT. The V and J genes are TRBV7-2 and TRBJ1-4, with D unclear. V was shortened by 2 bases and J by 3 bases, with 7 bases between the two germline ends. Germline V CDR1 and CDR2: SGHTA, FQGNSA. The CDR3 has 14 amino acids.

The chain couples TRBV19 to TRBJ1-5, with 8 bases fitting TRBD1. The CDR3 runs to 18 residues. Germline lookup yields CDR1 LNHDA and CDR2 SQIVND (reference sequence). V shed 1 base and J 6 bases; nucleotides not matched to a gene: 14. Written as DNA, the CDR3 is TGTGCCAGTAGTATAGGGGGCTCCGGGACAGGAACTCCTCAGCCCCAGCATTTT. Translating gives CASSIGGSGTGTPQPQHF. Supplemented by reference TRBV19 and TRBJ1-5, the full variable domain reads DGGITQSPKYLFRKEGQNVTLSCEQNLNHDAMYWYRQDPGQGLRLIYYSQIVNDFQKGDIAEGYSVSREKKESFPLTVTSAQKNPTAFYLCASSIGGSGTGTPQPQHFGDGTRLSIL.

V is TRBV3-1 (or the pseudogene TRBV3-2) and J is TRBJ2-1; TRBD2 is a possible D gene (6 bases). CDR1 is LGHDT and CDR2 is YNNKEL in the germline V gene (reference sequence). This CDR3 comprises 13 residues. V was trimmed by 4 bases and J by 4 bases, leaving 8 bases between them. The CDR3 here is CASSLGTYNEQFF. The CDR3 DNA reads TGTGCCAGCAGCCTCGGGACTTACAATGAGCAGTTCTTC.

This chain links TRBV11-1 with TRBJ2-2, with 7 bases aligning to TRBD2. The CDR3 spans 16 residues. Germline-derived CDR1 and CDR2 are SGHAT and FQDESV (reference sequence). V shed 5 bases, J shed 4 bases, and the junction held 10 bases outside the gene matches. The CDR3 nucleotides are TGTGCCAGCAGCCAGTCCGTGGGGGGGAGCACCGGGGAGCTGTTTTTT. Residues: CASSQSVGGSTGELFF.

J is TRBJ1-1 and V is TRBV6-5; D gene unclear. Germline lookup yields CDR1 MNHEY and CDR2 SVGAGI. The CDR3 runs 15 residues. V lost 4 bases, J lost 1 base, and 13 bases lay in between. CDR3 region: CASSSQRDGNTEAFF. In DNA, the CDR3 is TGTGCCAGCAGTTCCCAGAGGGATGGGAACACTGAAGCTTTCTTT.

This rearrangement joins TRBV6-5 to TRBJ1-1; D gene uncertain. The CDR3 is 13 amino acids. Per the germline V gene, CDR1 is MNHEY and CDR2 is SVGAGI. Trimming cost V 7 bases and J 5 bases, with 14 bases left between them. Here the CDR3 DNA reads TGTGCCAGCATCAAGGGAAGGGCTACTGAAGCTTTCTTT. Protein product: CASIKGRATEAFF.

The gene calls are TRBV5-1 and TRBJ1-1; a weak D match, TRBD1 (5 bases). V lost 1 base and J 3 bases, leaving 13 bases between the germline ends. Germline CDR1 is SGHRS and CDR2 is YFSETQ. The length of the CDR3 is 15 residues. The CDR3 DNA is TGCGCCAGCAGCTTGAGCGCAGGGAGGGACACTGAAGCTTTCTTT. It translates to CASSLSAGRDTEAFF.

This clone was seen just once. A much larger clone sits a single nucleotide away, making a read error possible. This chain uses TRBV12-3 or TRBV12-4 with TRBJ2-7; no definite D call. The ends were cut back, 3 bases at V and 3 bases at J, with 6 bases in the middle. There are 12 residues in the CDR3. In DNA, the CDR3 is TGTGCCAGCAGTTTCCGGAACTACGAGCAGTACTTC. Protein sequence: CASSFRNYEQYF.

The chain carries TRBV3-1 (or the pseudogene TRBV3-2) and TRBJ2-1; 7 bases fit TRBD2. This CDR3 is 16 amino acids long. V gave up 5 bases and J gave up 0 bases; unmatched junction bases: 7. Germline-derived CDR1 and CDR2 are LGHDT and YNNKEL (reference sequence). This CDR3 reads CASSSRLASSYNEQFF. CDR3 nucleotides: TGTGCCAGCAGCTCCCGACTAGCCAGCTCCTACAATGAGCAGTTCTTC.

This clone was found a few times. The genes are TRBV4-2 and TRBJ1-1; D may be TRBD1 (5 bases). CDR1 is LGHNA and CDR2 is YNFKEQ in the germline V gene. Trimming took 0 bases from V and 0 from J, leaving 11 bases between them. The CDR3 spans 16 residues. Here the CDR3 reads CASSQDYKGLNTEAFF. The DNA of the CDR3 is TGTGCCAGCAGCCAAGATTATAAGGGACTGAACACTGAAGCTTTCTTT.

V gene TRBV28 combines with J gene TRBJ2-5, with 10 bases fitting TRBD1. The CDR3 is made up of 16 amino acids. With 8 bases clipped from V and 5 bases from J, the junction kept 14 bases outside the gene matches. Per the germline V gene, CDR1 is MDHEN and CDR2 is SYDVKM. CDR3 in amino acids: CASSLPGQGTRETQYF. DNA for the CDR3: TGTGCCAGCTCCCTGCCGGGACAGGGGACGAGGGAGACCCAGTACTTC.

V usage is TRBV5-4 and J usage is TRBJ2-3; D unresolved. V was clipped by 0 bases and J by 2 bases, with 7 bases between them. CDR1 SGHNT and CDR2 YYREEE come from the germline V gene (reference sequence). This CDR3 has 14 residues. The chain's CDR3 is CASSLDFYTDTQYF. The CDR3 DNA sequence: TGTGCCAGCAGCTTGGACTTCTACACAGATACGCAGTATTTT.

V gene TRBV3-1 (or the pseudogene TRBV3-2) combines with J gene TRBJ2-7; D is possibly TRBD2 (6 bases). The ends were cut back, 3 bases at V and 0 bases at J, with 12 bases in the middle. CDR3 length equals 15 residues. Germline V gives CDR1 LGHDT, CDR2 YNNKEL (reference sequence). The CDR3 nucleotides read TGTGCCAGCAGCCACTTGTCGCGGGGCTCCTACGAGCAGTACTTC. This translates into CASSHLSRGSYEQYF.

The chain has TRBV4-2 and TRBJ1-2, with 8 bases fitting TRBD1. With V trimmed by 0 bases and J by 4 bases, 10 bases remained unmatched. The CDR3 contains 17 residues. Germline V gene data show CDR1 as LGHNA and CDR2 as YNFKEQ. The CDR3 protein is CASSQDFPGTGTYGYTF. Written as DNA, the CDR3 is TGTGCCAGCAGCCAAGACTTCCCCGGGACAGGAACCTATGGCTACACCTTC.

The chain couples TRBV11-2 to TRBJ1-4; D ambiguous. CDR1 SGHAT and CDR2 FQNNGV come from the germline V gene. The CDR3 runs 16 residues. Trimming took off 4 bases at V and 0 bases at J, with 12 bases between the two ends. The DNA for the CDR3 is TGTGCCAGCAGCTCCACCAGACTCGCAACTAATGAAAAACTGTTTTTT. Its protein is CASSSTRLATNEKLFF.

The chain combines TRBV24-1 with TRBJ1-5, with no clear D. The CDR3 extends over 17 amino acids. V was shortened by 0 bases and J by 6 bases, with 17 bases between the two germline ends. Germline-derived CDR1 and CDR2 are KGHDR and SFDVKD. CDR3 residues: CATSDLFHSGWGQPQHF. For the CDR3, the DNA is TGTGCCACCAGTGATTTGTTCCACTCTGGCTGGGGTCAGCCCCAGCATTTT.

The chain has TRBV3-1 (or the pseudogene TRBV3-2) and TRBJ1-1; 7 bases map to TRBD1. Germline lookup yields CDR1 LGHDT and CDR2 YNNKEL (reference sequence). The CDR3 is made up of 13 amino acids. Trimming at V came to 7 bases and at J to 0 bases, leaving 2 bases not matched to a gene. CDR3 DNA: TGTGCCAGCACCGACAGGGTGAACACTGAAGCTTTCTTT. It encodes CASTDRVNTEAFF.

This clone was seen only once. The chain uses TRBV30 and TRBJ2-5, with 13 positions matching TRBD2. Trimming removed 7 bases from V and 5 bases from J; junction bases left unmatched: 7. Per germline, CDR1 GTSNPN and CDR2 SVGIG (reference sequence). This CDR3 spans 14 amino acids. The CDR3 DNA reads TGTGCCTTCCGGACTAGCGGGAGAAAGGAGACCCAGTACTTC. Residues: CAFRTSGRKETQYF.

This chain connects TRBV7-3 to TRBJ2-1; 11 nucleotides align to TRBD2. The ends lost 3 bases at V and 10 bases at J; junction bases unmatched: 8. The CDR3 covers 15 residues. The germline CDR1 and CDR2 sequences are SGHTA and FQGTGA. In DNA, the CDR3 is TGTGCCAGCAGCTTGCTAGCGGGGGGACAAGTGGAGCAGTTCTTC. It encodes CASSLLAGGQVEQFF.

The V and J genes are TRBV28 and TRBJ2-3; TRBD1 might be the D (6 bases). The length of the CDR3 is 17 residues. V shed 2 bases and J shed 0 bases, with 15 bases lying between them. Per germline, CDR1 MDHEN and CDR2 SYDVKM. The CDR3 nucleotides read TGTGCCAGCAGTTTAAGGGTACAGGGCCCTAGCACAGATACGCAGTATTTT. Amino acid sequence: CASSLRVQGPSTDTQYF.

The gene calls are TRBV10-3 and TRBJ1-5; D is perhaps TRBD1 (6 bases). The CDR3 runs 13 residues. Between the trimmed V and J ends, which lost 6 bases and 5 bases, there was a span of 11 bases. Looked up from germline, CDR1 is ENHRY and CDR2 is SYGVKD. Here the CDR3 DNA reads TGTGCCATCAGGGGGACATTCGATCAGCCCCAGCATTTT. Translated: CAIRGTFDQPQHF.